These T cell receptor beta chains were read from a single sample in a study of siplizumab effects on memory and regulatory T cells. Profiled with immunoSEQ multiplex PCR; TCRdb holds only in-frame clones, not every one. The sample lists around 100,000 clones; about 91% were seen once. The sample comprised Tregs sorted from blood. Receptors originate from a human donor in good health. The CDR3 runs from the conserved cysteine through the conserved F or W. The D gene is left open where the match is weak. Clone size, where shown, is once, few, many, or a class for clones that have expanded.

cdr3_length	d_call	clone_size	j_call	v_call	cdr3_nt	cdr3_aa
12	NA	NA	TRBJ1-2	TRBV2	TGTGCCAGCACCGGGCAGTTAGGCGGCTACACCTTC	CASTGQLGGYTF
12	NA	NA	TRBJ1-5	TRBV6-1	TGTGCCAGCAGTGAAGCCCCACCTTCTCAGCATTTT	CASSEAPPSQHF
13	TRBD2	NA	TRBJ2-7	TRBV28	TGTGCCAGCGTAGCGGGAGGCACCTACGAGCAGTACTTC	CASVAGGTYEQYF
14	TRBD1	once	TRBJ2-3	TRBV2	TGTGCCAGCAGTTCACAGGGGCGCACAGATACGCAGTATTTT	CASSSQGRTDTQYF
14	TRBD1	once	TRBJ1-2	TRBV18	TGTGCCAGCTCACCACCGGACAGGGCGGATGGCTACACCTTC	CASSPPDRADGYTF
14	NA	NA	TRBJ1-2	TRBV4-1	TGCGCCAGCAGCCAACTCCCAGGACCCCATGGCTACACCTTC	CASSQLPGPHGYTF
14	NA	NA	TRBJ1-2	TRBV5-1	TGCGCCAGCAGCTTGGCGGACAGAAACTATGGCTACACCTTC	CASSLADRNYGYTF
11	NA	NA	TRBJ2-1	TRBV19	TGTGCCAGACCCCTGGGAAATGAGCAGTTCTTC	CARPLGNEQFF
15	NA	NA	TRBJ2-2	TRBV11-2	TGTGCCAGCAGCTTAGTTTTTTATCCTTCCGGGGAGCTGTTTTTT	CASSLVFYPSGELFF
15	TRBD1	NA	TRBJ2-1	TRBV18	TGTGCCAGCTCCCCAGGGGGATTGGGGATGAATGAGCAGTTCTTC	CASSPGGLGMNEQFF
12	NA	NA	TRBJ2-1	TRBV11-3	TGTGCCAGCAGCCCGCCGGTGGGCGAGCAGTTCTTC	CASSPPVGEQFF
13	NA	once	TRBJ2-7	TRBV5-1	TGCGCCAGCAGCTTGACGGCAGCTTACGAGCAGTACTTC	CASSLTAAYEQYF
14	NA	NA	TRBJ1-2	TRBV5-1	TGCGCCAGCAGCCCGGGATCGGGGGGCTATGGCTACACCTTC	CASSPGSGGYGYTF
17	TRBD2	NA	TRBJ2-3	TRBV7-2	TGTGCCAGCAGCTTAGCGGGTGCGACTAGCGGTGTCAATACGCAGTATTTT	CASSLAGATSGVNTQYF
15	NA	NA	TRBJ2-1	TRBV27	TGTGCCAGCAGTTTCTTTCGGGGCTCTGCCAATGAGCAGTTCTTC	CASSFFRGSANEQFF
14	TRBD1	NA	TRBJ2-7	TRBV6-6	TGTGCCAGCAGTTATCGCGACAGGGGCTACGAGCAGTACTTC	CASSYRDRGYEQYF
12	NA	NA	TRBJ2-3	TRBV29-1	TGCAGCGTTCATAAGGGTCCAGATACGCAGTATTTT	CSVHKGPDTQYF
14	NA	NA	TRBJ2-7	TRBV7-8	TGTGCCAGCAGCTTGGACTGGAGCTCCTACGAGCAGTACTTC	CASSLDWSSYEQYF
15	TRBD1	NA	TRBJ1-2	TRBV5-6	TGTGCCAGCAGCTTGGGGGGACAGGGGCACTATGGCTACACCTTC	CASSLGGQGHYGYTF
15	NA	NA	TRBJ2-5	TRBV28	TGTGCCAGCAGTGGGATTTCGGCTCCCAGAGAGACCCAGTACTTC	CASSGISAPRETQYF
13	NA	NA	TRBJ1-2	TRBV30	TGTGCCTGGAACCCAGCCAGCTTCTATGGCTACACCTTC	CAWNPASFYGYTF
16	TRBD2	NA	TRBJ2-3	TRBV4-1	TGCGCCAGCAGCCTCGGTGGGGCGGGAGGGATAGATACGCAGTATTTT	CASSLGGAGGIDTQYF
13	NA	NA	TRBJ1-2	TRBV7-9	TGTGCCAGCAGCTTAGTCAGGGACTATGGCTACACCTTC	CASSLVRDYGYTF
14	TRBD1	NA	TRBJ1-6	TRBV12-5	TGTGCTAGTGGTCAACAGGGGCGAATATCACCCCTCCACTTT	CASGQQGRISPLHF
18	TRBD2	few	TRBJ2-1	TRBV7-8	TGTGCCAGCAGCCCAGGACTAGCGGGAGGAAGGTCCTACAATGAGCAGTTCTTC	CASSPGLAGGRSYNEQFF
11	NA	once	TRBJ2-1	TRBV20-1	TGCAGTGCTAGGCCCTTCAGGGAGCAGTTCTTC	CSARPFREQFF
15	NA	NA	TRBJ2-2	TRBV19	TGTGCCAGTAGTATTCGCGGATCCAACACCGGGGAGCTGTTTTTT	CASSIRGSNTGELFF